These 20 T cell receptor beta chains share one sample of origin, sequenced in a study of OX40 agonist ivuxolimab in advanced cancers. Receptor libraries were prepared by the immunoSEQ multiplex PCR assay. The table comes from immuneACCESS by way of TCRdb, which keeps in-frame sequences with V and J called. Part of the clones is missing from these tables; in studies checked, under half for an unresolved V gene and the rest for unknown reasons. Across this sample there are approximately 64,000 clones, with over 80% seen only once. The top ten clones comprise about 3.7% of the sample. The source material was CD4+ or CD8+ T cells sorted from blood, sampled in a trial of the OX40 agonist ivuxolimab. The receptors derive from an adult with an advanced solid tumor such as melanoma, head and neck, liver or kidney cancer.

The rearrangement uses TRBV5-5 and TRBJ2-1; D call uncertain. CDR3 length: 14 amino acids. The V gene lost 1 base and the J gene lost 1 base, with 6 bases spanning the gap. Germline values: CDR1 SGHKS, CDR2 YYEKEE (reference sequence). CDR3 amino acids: CASSLYGSYNEQFF. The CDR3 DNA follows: TGTGCCAGCAGCTTGTACGGGTCCTACAATGAGCAGTTCTTC.

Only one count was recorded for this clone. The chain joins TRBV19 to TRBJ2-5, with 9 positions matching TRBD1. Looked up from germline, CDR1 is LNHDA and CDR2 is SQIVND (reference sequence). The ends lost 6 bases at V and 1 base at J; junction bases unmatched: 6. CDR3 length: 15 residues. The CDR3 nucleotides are TGTGCCAGTAGCGATATGGACAGGGGCCAAGAGACCCAGTACTTC. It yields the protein CASSDMDRGQETQYF. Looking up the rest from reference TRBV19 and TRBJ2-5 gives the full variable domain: DGGITQSPKYLFRKEGQNVTLSCEQNLNHDAMYWYRQDPGQGLRLIYYSQIVNDFQKGDIAEGYSVSREKKESFPLTVTSAQKNPTAFYLCASSDMDRGQETQYFGPGTRLLVL.

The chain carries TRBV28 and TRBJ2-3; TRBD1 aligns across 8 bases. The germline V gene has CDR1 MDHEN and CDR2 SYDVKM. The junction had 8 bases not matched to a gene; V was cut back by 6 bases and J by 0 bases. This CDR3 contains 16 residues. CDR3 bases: TGTGCCAGCAGAGAACCTGCAGGGGGCAGCACAGATACGCAGTATTTT. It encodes CASREPAGGSTDTQYF.

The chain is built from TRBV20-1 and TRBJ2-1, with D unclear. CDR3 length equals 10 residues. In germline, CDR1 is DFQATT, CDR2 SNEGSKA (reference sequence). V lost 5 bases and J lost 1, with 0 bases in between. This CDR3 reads CSASYNEQFF. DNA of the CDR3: TGCAGTGCTTCCTACAATGAGCAGTTCTTC.

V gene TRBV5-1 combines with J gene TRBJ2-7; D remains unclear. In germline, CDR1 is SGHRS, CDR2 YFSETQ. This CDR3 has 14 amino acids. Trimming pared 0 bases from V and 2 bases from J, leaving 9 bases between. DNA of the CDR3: TGCGCCAGCAGCTTGGGTCCTATTACCTACGAGCAGTACTTC. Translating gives CASSLGPITYEQYF.

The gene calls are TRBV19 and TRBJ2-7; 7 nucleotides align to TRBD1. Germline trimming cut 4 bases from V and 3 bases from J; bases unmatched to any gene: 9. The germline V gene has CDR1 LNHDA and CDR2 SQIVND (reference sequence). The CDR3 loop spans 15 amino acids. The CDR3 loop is CASSTGTALNYEQYF. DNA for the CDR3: TGTGCCAGTAGTACCGGGACAGCCCTCAACTACGAGCAGTACTTC.

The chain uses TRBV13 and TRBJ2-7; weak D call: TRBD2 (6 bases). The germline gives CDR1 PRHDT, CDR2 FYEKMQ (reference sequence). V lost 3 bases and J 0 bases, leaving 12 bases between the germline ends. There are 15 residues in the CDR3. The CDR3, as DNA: TGTGCCAGCAGCTTCCGCCTAGCGCGCTCCTACGAGCAGTACTTC. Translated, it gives CASSFRLARSYEQYF.

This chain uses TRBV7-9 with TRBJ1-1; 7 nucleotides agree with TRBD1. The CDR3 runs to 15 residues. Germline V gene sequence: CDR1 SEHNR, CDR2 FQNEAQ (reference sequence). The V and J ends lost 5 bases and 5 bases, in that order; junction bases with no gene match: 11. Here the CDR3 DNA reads TGTGCCAGCAGCCCTAGGGGCAGGGGGGTTACTGAAGCTTTCTTT. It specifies CASSPRGRGVTEAFF.

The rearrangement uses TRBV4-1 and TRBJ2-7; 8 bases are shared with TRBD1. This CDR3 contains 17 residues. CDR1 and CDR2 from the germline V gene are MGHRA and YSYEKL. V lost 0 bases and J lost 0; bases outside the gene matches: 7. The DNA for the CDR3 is TGCGCCAGCAGCCAAGAGGGCTTGACAGGGGACTCCTACGAGCAGTACTTC. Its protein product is CASSQEGLTGDSYEQYF.

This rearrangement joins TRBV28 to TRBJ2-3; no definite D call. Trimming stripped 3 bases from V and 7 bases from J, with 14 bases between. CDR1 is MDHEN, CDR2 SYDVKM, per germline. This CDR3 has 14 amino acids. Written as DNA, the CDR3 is TGTGCCAGCAGTTTTTCTCGAGCTCGTAATACGCAGTATTTT. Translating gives CASSFSRARNTQYF.

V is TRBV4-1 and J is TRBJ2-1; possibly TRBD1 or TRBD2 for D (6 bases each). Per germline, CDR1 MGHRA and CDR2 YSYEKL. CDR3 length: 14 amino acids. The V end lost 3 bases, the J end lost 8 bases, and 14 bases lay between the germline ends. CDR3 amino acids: CASSQGNRDYEQFF. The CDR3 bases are TGCGCCAGCAGCCAGGGGAACAGGGACTATGAGCAGTTCTTC.

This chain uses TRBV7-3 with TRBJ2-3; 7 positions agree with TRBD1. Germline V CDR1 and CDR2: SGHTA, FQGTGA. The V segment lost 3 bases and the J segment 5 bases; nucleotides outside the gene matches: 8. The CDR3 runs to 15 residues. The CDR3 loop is CASSFLGTDGDTQYF. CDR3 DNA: TGTGCCAGCAGCTTTTTAGGGACAGATGGAGATACGCAGTATTTT. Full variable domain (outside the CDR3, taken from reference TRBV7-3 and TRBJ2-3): GAGVSQTPSNKVTEKGKYVELRCDPISGHTALYWYRQSLGQGPEFLIYFQGTGAADDSGLPNDRFFAVRPEGSVSTLKIQRTERGDSAVYLCASSFLGTDGDTQYFGPGTRLTVL.

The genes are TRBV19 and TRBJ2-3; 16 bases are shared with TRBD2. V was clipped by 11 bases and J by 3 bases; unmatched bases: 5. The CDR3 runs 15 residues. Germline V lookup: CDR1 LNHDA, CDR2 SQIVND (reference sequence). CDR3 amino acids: CASGTSGRVTDTQYF. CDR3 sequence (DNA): TGTGCCTCAGGGACTAGCGGGAGGGTTACAGATACGCAGTATTTT.

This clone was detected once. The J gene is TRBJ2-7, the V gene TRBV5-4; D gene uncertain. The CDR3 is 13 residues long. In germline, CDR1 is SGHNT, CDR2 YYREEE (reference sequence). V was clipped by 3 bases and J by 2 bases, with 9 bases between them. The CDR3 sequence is CASSSHSTYEQYF. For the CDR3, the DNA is TGTGCCAGCAGCTCCCATTCGACCTACGAGCAGTACTTC.

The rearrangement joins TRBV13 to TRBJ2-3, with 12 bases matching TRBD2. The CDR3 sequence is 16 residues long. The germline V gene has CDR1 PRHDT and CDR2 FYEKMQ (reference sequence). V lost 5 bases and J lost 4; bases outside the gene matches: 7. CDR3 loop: CASSHTSGRFSDTQYF. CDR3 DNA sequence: TGTGCCAGCAGCCATACTAGCGGGAGGTTTTCAGATACGCAGTATTTT.

The CDR3 DNA reads as TGTGCCAGCAGCTCAATTCTCGGGGAGCTGTTTTTT. Its protein product is CASSSILGELFF. V is TRBV7-6 and J is TRBJ2-2; no clear D. Germline V gene data show CDR1 as SGHVS and CDR2 as FNYEAQ. V shed 4 bases and J shed 7 bases, with 7 bases lying between them. The CDR3 loop spans 12 amino acids.

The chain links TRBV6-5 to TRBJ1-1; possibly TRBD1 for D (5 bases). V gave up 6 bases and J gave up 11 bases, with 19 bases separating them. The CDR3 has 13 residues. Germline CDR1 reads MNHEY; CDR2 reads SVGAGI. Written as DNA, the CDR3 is TGTGCCAGCAGGCTCCCAGGAGGGGTCGAGGCTTTCTTT. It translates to CASRLPGGVEAFF.

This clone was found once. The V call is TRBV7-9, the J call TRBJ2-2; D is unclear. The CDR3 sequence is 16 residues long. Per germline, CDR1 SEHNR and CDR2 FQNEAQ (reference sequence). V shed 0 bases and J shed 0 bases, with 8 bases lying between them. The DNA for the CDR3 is TGTGCCAGCAGCTTAGCGGTCGAGGCGAACACCGGGGAGCTGTTTTTT. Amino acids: CASSLAVEANTGELFF.

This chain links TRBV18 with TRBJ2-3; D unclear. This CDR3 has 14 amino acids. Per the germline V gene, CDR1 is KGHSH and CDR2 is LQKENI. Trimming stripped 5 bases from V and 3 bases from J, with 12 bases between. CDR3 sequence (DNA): TGTGCCAGCTCAAGATCTAGTAGTACAGATACGCAGTATTTT. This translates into CASSRSSSTDTQYF.

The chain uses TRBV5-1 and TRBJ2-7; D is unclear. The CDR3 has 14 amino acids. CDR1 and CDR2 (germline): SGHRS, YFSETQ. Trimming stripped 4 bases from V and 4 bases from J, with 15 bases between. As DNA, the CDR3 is TGCGCCAGCAGCCATGAGACGGCTAGGTACGAGCAGTACTTC. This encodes CASSHETARYEQYF.